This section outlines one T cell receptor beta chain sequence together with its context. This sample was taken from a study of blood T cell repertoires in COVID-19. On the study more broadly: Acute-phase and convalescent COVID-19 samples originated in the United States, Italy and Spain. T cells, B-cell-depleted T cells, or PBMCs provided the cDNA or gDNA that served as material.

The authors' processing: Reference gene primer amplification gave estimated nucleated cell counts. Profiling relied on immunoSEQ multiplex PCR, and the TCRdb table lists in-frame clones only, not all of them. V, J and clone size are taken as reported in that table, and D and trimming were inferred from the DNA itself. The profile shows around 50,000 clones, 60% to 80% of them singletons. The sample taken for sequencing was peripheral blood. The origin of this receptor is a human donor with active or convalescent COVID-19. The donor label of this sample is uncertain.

The CDR3 region is CASSSDRGHYGYTF. CDR3 sequence (DNA): TGTGCCAGTAGTTCGGACAGGGGCCACTATGGCTACACCTTC. The chain is built from TRBV19 and TRBJ1-2; 9 bases fit TRBD1. CDR1 is LNHDA and CDR2 is SQIVND in the germline V gene (reference sequence). The CDR3 contains 14 residues. V was pared by 5 bases and J by 3 bases, with 4 bases of the junction left unmatched.